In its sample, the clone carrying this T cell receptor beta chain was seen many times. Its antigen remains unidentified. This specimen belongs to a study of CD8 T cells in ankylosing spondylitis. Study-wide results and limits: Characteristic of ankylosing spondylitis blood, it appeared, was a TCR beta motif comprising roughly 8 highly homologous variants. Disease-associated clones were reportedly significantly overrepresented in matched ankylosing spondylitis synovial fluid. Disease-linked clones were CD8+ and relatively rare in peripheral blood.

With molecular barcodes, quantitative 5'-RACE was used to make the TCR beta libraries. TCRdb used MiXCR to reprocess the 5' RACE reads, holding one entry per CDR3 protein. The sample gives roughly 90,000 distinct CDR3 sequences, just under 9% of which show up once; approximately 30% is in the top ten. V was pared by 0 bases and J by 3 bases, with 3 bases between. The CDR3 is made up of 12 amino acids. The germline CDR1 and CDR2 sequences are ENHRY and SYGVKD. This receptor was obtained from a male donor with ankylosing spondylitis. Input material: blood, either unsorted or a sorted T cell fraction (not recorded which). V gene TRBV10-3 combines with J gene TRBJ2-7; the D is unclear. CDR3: CAISESDYEQYF. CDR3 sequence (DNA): TGTGCCATCAGTGAGTCAGACTACGAGCAGTACTTC.